This T cell receptor (beta chain) originates from a study of Ad26.COV2.S vaccination and SARS-CoV-2 variants. Study background: Administration of Ad26.COV2.S was intramuscular, either once or twice 56 days apart.

Sequenced by immunoSEQ multiplex PCR; TCRdb stores in-frame clones only, minus some. The repertoire has just under 250,000 clones, 70% to 90% of them found once; the top ten carry roughly 10%. About this clone: What it binds is unknown.

The CDR3 has 17 amino acids. Looked up from germline, CDR1 is SGHVS and CDR2 is FQNEAQ. Trimming removed 5 bases from V and 0 bases from J; junction bases left unmatched: 6. Specified treatment: about 20 received Ad26.COV2.S at low or high dose, single or two shots; five or six received placebo; per-sample allocation not given. Repertoires come from day 63 after the first vaccine or placebo injection. In Boston, the donor was an adult between 18-55 years of age. Study results and limitations: Vaccinated individuals (as opposed to placebo recipients) had higher spike-specific TCR breadth. Measures of TCR breadth and depth may have fallen short of total T cell responses.

This receptor was taken from a person aged 18-65 years who received the Ad26.COV2.S COVID-19 vaccine or a placebo. The source material was peripheral blood, sampled in a trial of Ad26.COV2.S vaccine versus placebo. The chain employs TRBV7-8 and TRBJ2-6; 8 bases are shared with TRBD2. CDR3 region: CASSPGGRFSGANVLTF. The CDR3 nucleotides read TGTGCCAGCAGCCCGGGGGGGCGATTCTCTGGGGCCAACGTCCTGACTTTC.